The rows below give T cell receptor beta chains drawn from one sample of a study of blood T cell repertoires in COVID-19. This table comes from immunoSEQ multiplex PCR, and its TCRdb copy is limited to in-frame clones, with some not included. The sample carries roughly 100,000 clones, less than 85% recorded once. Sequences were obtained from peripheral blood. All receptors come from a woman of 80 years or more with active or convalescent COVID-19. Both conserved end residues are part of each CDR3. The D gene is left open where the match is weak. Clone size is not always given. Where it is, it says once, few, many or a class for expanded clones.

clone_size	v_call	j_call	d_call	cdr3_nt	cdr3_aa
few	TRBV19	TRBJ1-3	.	TGTGCCAGTGGGGCCGTCAGCTCTGGAAACACCATATATTTT	CASGAVSSGNTIYF
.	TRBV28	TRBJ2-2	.	TGTGCCAGCAGTCGGACAGGAGGGACCGGGGAGCTGTTTTTT	CASSRTGGTGELFF
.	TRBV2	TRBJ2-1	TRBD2	TGTGCCAGCAGACCACTGGGACTACCTCATGAGCAGTTCTTC	CASRPLGLPHEQFF
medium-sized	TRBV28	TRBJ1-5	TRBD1	TGTGCCAGCAGTTCGACTATGACAGGGCCTAATCAGCCCCAGCATTTT	CASSSTMTGPNQPQHF
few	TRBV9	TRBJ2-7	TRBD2	TGTGCCAGCAGCGTATCCCCTCTCGCGGGGGCCTACGAGCAGTACTTC	CASSVSPLAGAYEQYF
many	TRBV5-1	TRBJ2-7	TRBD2	TGTGCCAGCAGCCCGGGACTAGCGACATTTTTCTCCTACGAGCAGTACTTC	CASSPGLATFFSYEQYF
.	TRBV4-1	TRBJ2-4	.	TGCGCCAGCAGCCCTTCTGAAACAGGGACCTGGAGGCGGGCAAACATTCAGTACTTC	CASSPSETGTWRRANIQYF
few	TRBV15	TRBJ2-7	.	TGTGCCACCAGCAGAGGGGCTACCGGCAGGGGACCCCTCTACGAGCAGTACTTC	CATSRGATGRGPLYEQYF
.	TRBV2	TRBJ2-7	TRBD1	TGTGCCAGCAGTGAAGCGGGGACAGGGATCTACGAGCAGTACTTC	CASSEAGTGIYEQYF
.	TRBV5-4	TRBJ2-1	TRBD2	TGTGCCAGCAGCTTTGCTAGCGGGAGGTTAAGGTCCTACAATGAGCAGTTCTTC	CASSFASGRLRSYNEQFF
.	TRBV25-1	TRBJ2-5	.	TGTGCCAGCAGTGAATATTTCCCCGAGACAGGTGGAGAGACCCAGTACTTC	CASSEYFPETGGETQYF
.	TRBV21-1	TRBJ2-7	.	.	CAGWGGGSSYEQYF
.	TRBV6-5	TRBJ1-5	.	TGTGCCAGCCGGTCCCTAAGCAATCAGCCCCAGCATTTT	CASRSLSNQPQHF
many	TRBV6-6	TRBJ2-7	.	TGTGCCAGCAGTCAACTACAGACAGTCTCCCTGAGTTTCGAGCAGTACTTC	CASSQLQTVSLSFEQYF
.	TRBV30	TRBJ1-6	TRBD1	TGTGCCTGGAGTGTAGAGGGACAGGGGAGTGATTCACCCCTCCACTTT	CAWSVEGQGSDSPLHF
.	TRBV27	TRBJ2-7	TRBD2	TGTGCCAGCAGTTCCCACACACGGACTAGCCTAGGCCAACGGTACGAGCAGTACTTC	CASSSHTRTSLGQRYEQYF
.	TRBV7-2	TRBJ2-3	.	TGTGCCAGCAGCTTCCACGGACTAGATACGCAGTATTTT	CASSFHGLDTQYF